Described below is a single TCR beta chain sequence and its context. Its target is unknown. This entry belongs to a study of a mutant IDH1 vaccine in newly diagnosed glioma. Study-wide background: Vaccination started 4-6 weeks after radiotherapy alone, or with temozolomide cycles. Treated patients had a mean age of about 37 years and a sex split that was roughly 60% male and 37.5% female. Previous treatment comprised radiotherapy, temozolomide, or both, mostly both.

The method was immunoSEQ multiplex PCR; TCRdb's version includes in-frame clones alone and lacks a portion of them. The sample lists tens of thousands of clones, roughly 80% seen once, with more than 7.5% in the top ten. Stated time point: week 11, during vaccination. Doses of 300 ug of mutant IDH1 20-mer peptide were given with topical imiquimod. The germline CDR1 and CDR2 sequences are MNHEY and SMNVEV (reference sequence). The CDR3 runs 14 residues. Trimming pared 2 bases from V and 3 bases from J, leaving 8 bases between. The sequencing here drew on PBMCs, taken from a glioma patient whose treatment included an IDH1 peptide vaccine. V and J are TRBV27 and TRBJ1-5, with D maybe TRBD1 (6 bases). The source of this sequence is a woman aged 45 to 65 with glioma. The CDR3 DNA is TGTGCCAGCAGTTTACAGGGGAACAATCAGCCCCAGCATTTT. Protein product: CASSLQGNNQPQHF.